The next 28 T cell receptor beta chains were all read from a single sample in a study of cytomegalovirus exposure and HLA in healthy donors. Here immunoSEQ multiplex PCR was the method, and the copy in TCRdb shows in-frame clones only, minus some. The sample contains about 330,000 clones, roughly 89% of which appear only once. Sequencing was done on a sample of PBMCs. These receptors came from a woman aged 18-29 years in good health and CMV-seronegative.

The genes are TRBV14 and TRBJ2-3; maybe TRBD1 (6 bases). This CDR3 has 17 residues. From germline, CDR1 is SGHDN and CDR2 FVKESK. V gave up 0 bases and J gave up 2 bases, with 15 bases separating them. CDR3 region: CASSQDPQGPYTDTQYF. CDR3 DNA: TGTGCCAGCAGCCAAGATCCCCAGGGGCCCTACACAGATACGCAGTATTTT.

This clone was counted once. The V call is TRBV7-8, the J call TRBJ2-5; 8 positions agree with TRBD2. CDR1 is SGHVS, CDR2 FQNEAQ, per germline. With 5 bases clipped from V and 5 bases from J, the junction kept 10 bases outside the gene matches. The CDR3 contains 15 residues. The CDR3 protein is CASSPHRGGLETQYF. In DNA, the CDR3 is TGTGCCAGCAGCCCCCACCGGGGGGGGTTGGAGACCCAGTACTTC.

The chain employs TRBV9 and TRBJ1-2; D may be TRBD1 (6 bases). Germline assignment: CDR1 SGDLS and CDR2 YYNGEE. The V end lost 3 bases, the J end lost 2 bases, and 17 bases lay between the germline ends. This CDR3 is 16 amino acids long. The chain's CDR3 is CASSDVPGGGNYGYTF. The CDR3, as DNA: TGTGCCAGCAGCGACGTCCCGGGGGGCGGAAACTATGGCTACACCTTC.

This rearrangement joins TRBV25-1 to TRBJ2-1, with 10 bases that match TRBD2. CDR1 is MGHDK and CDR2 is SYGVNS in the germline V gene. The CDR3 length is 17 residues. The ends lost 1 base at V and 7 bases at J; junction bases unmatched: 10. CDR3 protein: CASSESGASGSYNEQFF. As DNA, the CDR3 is TGTGCCAGCAGTGAATCTGGGGCTAGCGGGAGTTATAATGAGCAGTTCTTC. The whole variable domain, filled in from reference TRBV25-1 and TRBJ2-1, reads EADIYQTPRYLVIGTGKKITLECSQTMGHDKMYWYQQDPGMELHLIHYSYGVNSTEKGDLSSESTVSRIRTEHFPLTLESARPSHTSQYLCASSESGASGSYNEQFFGPGTRLTVL.

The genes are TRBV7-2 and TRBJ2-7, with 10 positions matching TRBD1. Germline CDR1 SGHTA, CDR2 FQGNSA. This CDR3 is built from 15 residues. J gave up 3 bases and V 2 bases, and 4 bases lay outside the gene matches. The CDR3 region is CASSLSGTGVYEQYF. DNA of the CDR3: TGTGCCAGCAGCTTATCCGGGACAGGGGTCTACGAGCAGTACTTC.

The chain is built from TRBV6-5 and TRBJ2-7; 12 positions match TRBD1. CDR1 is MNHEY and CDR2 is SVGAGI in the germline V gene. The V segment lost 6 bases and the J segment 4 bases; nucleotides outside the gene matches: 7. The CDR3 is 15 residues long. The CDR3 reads CASSDGTGGRYEQYF. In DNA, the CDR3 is TGTGCCAGCAGCGACGGGACAGGGGGCAGGTACGAGCAGTACTTC.

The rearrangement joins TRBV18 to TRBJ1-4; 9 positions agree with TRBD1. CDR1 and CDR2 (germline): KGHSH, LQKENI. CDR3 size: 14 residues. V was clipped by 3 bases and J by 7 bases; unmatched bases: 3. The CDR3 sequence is CASSPGTGPEKLFF. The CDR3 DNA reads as TGTGCCAGCTCACCTGGGACAGGGCCTGAAAAACTGTTTTTT.

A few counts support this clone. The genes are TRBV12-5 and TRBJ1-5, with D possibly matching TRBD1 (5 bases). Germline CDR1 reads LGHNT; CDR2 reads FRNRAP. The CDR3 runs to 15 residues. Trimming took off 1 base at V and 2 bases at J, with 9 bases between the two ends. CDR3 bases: TGTGCTAGTGGTTTGGGGCAGGGTGGCAATCAGCCCCAGCATTTT. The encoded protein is CASGLGQGGNQPQHF.

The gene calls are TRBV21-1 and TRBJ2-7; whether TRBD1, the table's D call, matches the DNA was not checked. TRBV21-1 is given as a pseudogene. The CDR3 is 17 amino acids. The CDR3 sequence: CASSKAEAGGPGYEQYF. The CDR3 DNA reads TGTGCCAGCAGCAAAGCAGAGGCAGGGGGGCCGGGATACGAGCAGTACTTC.

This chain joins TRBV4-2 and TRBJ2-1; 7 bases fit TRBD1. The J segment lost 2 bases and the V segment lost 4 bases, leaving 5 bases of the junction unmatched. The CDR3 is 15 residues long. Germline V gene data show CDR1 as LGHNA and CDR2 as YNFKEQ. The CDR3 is CASSPRQGTYNEQFF. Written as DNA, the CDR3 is TGTGCCAGCAGCCCCCGACAGGGAACCTACAATGAGCAGTTCTTC.

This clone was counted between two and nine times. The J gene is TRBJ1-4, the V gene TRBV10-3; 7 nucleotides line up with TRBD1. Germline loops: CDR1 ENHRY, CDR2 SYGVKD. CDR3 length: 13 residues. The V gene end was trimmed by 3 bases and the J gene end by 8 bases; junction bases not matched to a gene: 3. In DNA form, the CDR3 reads TGTGCCATCAGTGACAGGGGGGAAGAAAAACTGTTTTTT. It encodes CAISDRGEEKLFF.

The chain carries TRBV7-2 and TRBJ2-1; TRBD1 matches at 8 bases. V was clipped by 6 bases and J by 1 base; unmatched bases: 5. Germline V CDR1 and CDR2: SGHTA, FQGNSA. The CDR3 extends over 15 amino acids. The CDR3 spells CASSLRQGSYNEQFF. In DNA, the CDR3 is TGTGCCAGCAGTCTCCGACAGGGGTCCTACAATGAGCAGTTCTTC.

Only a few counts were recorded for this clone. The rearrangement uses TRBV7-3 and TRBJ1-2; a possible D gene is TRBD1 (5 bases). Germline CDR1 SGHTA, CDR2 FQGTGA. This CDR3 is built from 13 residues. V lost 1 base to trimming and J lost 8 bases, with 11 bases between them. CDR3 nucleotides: TGTGCCAGCAGCTTAAGCGCAGGGAAAGGCTACACCTTC. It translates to CASSLSAGKGYTF. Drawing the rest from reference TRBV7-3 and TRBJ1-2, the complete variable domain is GAGVSQTPSNKVTEKGKYVELRCDPISGHTALYWYRQSLGQGPEFLIYFQGTGAADDSGLPNDRFFAVRPEGSVSTLKIQRTERGDSAVYLCASSLSAGKGYTFGSGTRLTVV.

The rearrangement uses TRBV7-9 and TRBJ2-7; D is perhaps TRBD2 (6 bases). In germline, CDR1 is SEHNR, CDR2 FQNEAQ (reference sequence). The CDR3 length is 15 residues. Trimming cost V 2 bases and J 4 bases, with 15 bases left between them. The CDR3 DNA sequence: TGTGCCAGCAGCTTAACCGGGAGAGTCATATACGAGCAGTACTTC. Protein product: CASSLTGRVIYEQYF.

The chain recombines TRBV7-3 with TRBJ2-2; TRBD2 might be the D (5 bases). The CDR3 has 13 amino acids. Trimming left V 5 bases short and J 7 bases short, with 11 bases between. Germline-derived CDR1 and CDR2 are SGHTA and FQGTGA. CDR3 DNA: TGTGCCAGCAGCCCTGGCGCGGGCGGGGAGCTGTTTTTT. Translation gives CASSPGAGGELFF.

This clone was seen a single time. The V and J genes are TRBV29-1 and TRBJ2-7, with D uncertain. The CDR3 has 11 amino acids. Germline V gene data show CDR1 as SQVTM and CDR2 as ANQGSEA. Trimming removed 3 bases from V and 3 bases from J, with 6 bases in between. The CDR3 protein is CSVDENYEQYF. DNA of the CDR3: TGCAGCGTTGACGAGAACTACGAGCAGTACTTC.

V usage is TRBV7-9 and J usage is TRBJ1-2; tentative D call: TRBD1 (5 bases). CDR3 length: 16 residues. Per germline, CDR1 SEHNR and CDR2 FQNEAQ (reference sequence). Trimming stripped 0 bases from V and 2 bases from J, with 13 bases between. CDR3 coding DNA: TGTGCCAGCAGCTTAGCCCAGGGCGCGAGGAACTATGGCTACACCTTC. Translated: CASSLAQGARNYGYTF.

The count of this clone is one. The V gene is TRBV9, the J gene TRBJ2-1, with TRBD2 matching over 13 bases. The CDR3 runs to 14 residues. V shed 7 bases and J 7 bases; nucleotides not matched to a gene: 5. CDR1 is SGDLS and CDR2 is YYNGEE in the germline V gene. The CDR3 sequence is CASGGTSGTNEQFF. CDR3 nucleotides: TGTGCCAGCGGCGGGACTAGCGGGACGAATGAGCAGTTCTTC. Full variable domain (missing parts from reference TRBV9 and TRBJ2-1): DSGVTQTPKHLITATGQRVTLRCSPRSGDLSVYWYQQSLDQGLQFLIQYYNGEERAKGNILERFSAQQFPDLHSELNLSSLELGDSALYFCASGGTSGTNEQFFGPGTRLTVL.

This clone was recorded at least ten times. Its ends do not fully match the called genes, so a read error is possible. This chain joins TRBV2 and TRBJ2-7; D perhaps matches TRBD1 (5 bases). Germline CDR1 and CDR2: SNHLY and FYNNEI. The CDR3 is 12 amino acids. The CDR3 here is CASSDQGVYRDF. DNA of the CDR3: TGTGCCAGCAGTGACCAGGGTGTCTATCGGGACTTC.

The CDR3 here is CASSLVGEGYTF. CDR3 nucleotides: TGTGCCAGCAGCTTAGTCGGGGAGGGCTACACCTTC. V gene TRBV7-9 combines with J gene TRBJ1-2; D gene uncertain. The germline CDR1 and CDR2 sequences are SEHNR and FQNEAQ (reference sequence). This CDR3 spans 12 amino acids. V lost 1 base, J lost 8 bases, and 8 bases lay in between.

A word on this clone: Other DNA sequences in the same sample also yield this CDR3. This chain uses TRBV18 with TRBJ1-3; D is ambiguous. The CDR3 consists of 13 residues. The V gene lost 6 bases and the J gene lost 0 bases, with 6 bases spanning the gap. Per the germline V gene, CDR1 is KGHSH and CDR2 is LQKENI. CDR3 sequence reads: CASSPSSGNTIYF. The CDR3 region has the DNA TGTGCCAGCTCGCCTAGCTCTGGAAACACCATATATTTT.

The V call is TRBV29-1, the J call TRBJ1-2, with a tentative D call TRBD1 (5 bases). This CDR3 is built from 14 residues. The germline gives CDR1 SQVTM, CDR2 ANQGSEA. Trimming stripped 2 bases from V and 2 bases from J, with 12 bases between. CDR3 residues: CSVEIRGDNYGYTF. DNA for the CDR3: TGCAGCGTTGAAATTCGGGGGGACAACTATGGCTACACCTTC.

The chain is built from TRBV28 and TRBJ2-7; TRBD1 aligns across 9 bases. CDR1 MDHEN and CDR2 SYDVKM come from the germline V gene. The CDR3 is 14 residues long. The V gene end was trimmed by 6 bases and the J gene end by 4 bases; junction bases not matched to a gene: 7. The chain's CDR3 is CASSPGQGNYEQYF. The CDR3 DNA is TGTGCCAGCAGCCCGGGACAGGGTAATTACGAGCAGTACTTC.

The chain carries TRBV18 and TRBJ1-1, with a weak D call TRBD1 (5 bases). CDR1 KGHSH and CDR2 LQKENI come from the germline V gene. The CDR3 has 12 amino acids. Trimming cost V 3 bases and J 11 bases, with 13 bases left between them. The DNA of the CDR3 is TGTGCCAGCTCACCGCCTGACGGGGGGGCTTTCTTT. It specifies CASSPPDGGAFF.

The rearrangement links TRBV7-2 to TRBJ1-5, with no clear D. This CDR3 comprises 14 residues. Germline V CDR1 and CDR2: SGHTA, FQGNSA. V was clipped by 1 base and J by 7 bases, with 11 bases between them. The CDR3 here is CASSLVGHRQPQHF. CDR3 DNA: TGTGCCAGCAGCTTAGTTGGGCATAGGCAGCCCCAGCATTTT.

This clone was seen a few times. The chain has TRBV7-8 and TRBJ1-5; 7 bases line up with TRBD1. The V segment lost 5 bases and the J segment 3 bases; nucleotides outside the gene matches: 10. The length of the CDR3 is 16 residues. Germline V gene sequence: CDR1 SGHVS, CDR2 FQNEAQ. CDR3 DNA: TGTGCCAGCAGCCCATGGACAGGATACACCAATCAGCCCCAGCATTTT. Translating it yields CASSPWTGYTNQPQHF. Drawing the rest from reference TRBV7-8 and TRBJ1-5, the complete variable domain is GAGVSQSPRYKVAKRGQDVALRCDPISGHVSLFWYQQALGQGPEFLTYFQNEAQLDKSGLPSDRFFAERPEGSVSTLKIQRTQQEDSAVYLCASSPWTGYTNQPQHFGDGTRLSIL.

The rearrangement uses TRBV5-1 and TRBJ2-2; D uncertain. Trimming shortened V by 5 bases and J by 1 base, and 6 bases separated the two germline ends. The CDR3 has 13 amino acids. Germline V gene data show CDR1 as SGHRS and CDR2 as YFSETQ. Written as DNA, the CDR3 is TGCGCCAGCAGTCGCGGGAACACCGGGGAGCTGTTTTTT. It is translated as CASSRGNTGELFF.

The CDR3 bases are TGTGCCAGCAGTAGCTTGAACTATGGCTACACCTTC. Its translation: CASSSLNYGYTF. The V call is TRBV6-1, the J call TRBJ1-2, with unresolved D. Germline loops: CDR1 MNHNS, CDR2 SASEGT. The CDR3 covers 12 residues. Trimming left V 5 bases short and J 2 bases short, with 6 bases between.